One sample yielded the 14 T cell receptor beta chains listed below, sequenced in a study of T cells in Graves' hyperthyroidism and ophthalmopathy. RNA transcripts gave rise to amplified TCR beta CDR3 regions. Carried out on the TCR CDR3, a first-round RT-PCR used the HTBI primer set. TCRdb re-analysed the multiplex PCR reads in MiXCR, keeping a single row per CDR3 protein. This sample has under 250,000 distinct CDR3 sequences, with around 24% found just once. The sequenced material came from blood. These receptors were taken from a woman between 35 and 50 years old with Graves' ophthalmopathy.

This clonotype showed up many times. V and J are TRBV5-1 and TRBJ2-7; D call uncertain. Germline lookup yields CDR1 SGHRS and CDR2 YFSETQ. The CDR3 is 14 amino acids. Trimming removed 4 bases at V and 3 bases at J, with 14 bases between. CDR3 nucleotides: TGCGCCAGCAGCGAGGCTCGGGTCAGCTACGAGCAGTACTTC. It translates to CASSEARVSYEQYF.

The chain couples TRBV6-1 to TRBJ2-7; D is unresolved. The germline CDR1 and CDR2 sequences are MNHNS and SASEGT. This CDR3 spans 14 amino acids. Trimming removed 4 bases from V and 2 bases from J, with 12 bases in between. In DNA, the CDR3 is TGTGCCAGCAGTGGGCGACGCCTTACCTACGAGCAGTACTTC. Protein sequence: CASSGRRLTYEQYF.

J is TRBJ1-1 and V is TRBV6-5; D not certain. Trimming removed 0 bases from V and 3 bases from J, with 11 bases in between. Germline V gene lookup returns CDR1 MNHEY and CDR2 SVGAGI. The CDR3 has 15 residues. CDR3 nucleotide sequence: TGTGCCAGCAGTTACTCGATCGCACAGCACACTGAAGCTTTCTTT. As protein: CASSYSIAQHTEAFF.

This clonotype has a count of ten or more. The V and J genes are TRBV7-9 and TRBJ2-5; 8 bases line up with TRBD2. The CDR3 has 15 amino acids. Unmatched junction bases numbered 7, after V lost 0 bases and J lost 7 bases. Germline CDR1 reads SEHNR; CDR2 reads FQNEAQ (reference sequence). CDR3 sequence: CASSLAGTRDGTQYF. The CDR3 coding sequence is TGTGCCAGCAGCTTAGCTGGGACTAGGGACGGGACCCAGTACTTC. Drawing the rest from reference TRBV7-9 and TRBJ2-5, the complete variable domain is DTGVSQNPRHKITKRGQNVTFRCDPISEHNRLYWYRQTLGQGPEFLTYFQNEAQLEKSRLLSDRFSAERPKGSFSTLEIQRTEQGDSAMYLCASSLAGTRDGTQYFGPGTRLLVL.

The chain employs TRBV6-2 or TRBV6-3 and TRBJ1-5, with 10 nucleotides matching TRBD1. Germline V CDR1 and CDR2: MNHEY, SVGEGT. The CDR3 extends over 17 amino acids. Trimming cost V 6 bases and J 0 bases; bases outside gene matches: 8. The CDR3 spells CASRGTGAWYSNQPQHF. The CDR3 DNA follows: TGTGCCAGCAGGGGGACAGGGGCCTGGTATAGCAATCAGCCCCAGCATTTT.

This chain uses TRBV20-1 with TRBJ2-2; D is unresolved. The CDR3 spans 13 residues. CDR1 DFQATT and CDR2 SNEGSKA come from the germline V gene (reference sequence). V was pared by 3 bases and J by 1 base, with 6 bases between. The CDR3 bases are TGCAGTGCTAGCTTGGGGAACACCGGGGAGCTGTTTTTT. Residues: CSASLGNTGELFF.

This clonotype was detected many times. The CDR3 DNA reads TGTGCCAGCAGACCACTAGGACGGTACACTGAAGCTTTCTTT. It yields the protein CASRPLGRYTEAFF. The chain has TRBV27 and TRBJ1-1, with unresolved D. Trimming pared 6 bases from V and 3 bases from J, leaving 14 bases between. The CDR3 loop spans 14 amino acids. Looked up from germline, CDR1 is MNHEY and CDR2 is SMNVEV (reference sequence).

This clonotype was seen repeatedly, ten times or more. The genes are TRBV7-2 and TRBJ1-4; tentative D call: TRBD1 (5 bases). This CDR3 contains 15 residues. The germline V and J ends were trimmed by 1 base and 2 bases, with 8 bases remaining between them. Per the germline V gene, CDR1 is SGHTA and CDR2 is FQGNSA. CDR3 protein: CASSLGGGTNEKLFF. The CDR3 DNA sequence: TGTGCCAGCAGCTTAGGGGGGGGGACTAATGAAAAACTGTTTTTT.

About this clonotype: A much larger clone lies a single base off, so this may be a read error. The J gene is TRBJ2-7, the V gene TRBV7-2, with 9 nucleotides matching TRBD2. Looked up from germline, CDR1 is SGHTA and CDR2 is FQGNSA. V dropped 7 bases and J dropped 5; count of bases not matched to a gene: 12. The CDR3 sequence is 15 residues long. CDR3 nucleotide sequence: TGTGCCAGCAACCCCCTAAGCGGGGGGCAGAACGAGCAGTACTTC. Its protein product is CASNPLSGGQNEQYF.

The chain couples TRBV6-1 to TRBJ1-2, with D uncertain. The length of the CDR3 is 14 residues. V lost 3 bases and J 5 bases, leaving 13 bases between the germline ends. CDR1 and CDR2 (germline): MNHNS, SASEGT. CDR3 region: CASSEYGPTYGYTF. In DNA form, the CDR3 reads TGTGCCAGCAGTGAGTACGGCCCGACATATGGCTACACCTTC.

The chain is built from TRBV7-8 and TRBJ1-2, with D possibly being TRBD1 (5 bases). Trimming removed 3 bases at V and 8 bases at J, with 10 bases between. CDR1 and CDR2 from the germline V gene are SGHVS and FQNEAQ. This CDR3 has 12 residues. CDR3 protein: CASSFRTSGYTF. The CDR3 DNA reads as TGTGCCAGCAGCTTCAGGACAAGCGGCTACACCTTC.

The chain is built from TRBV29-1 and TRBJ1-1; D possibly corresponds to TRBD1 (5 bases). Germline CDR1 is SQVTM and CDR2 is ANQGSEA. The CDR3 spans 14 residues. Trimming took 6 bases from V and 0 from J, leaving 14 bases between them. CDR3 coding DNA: TGCAGCGTCGCCGTGGGGGGACTGAACACTGAAGCTTTCTTT. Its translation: CSVAVGGLNTEAFF.

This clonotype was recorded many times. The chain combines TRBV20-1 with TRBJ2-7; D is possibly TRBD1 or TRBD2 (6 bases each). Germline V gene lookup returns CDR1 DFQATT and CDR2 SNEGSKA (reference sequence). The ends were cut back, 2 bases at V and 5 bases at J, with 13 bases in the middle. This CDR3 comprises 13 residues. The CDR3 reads CSARPLGGHEQYF. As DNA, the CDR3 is TGCAGTGCTAGACCTCTCGGGGGCCACGAGCAGTACTTC.

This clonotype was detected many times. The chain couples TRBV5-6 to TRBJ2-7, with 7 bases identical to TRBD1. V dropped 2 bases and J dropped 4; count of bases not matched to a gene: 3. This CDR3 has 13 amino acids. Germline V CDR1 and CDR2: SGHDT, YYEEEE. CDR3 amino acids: CASSFGQVYEQYF. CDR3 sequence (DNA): TGTGCCAGCAGCTTTGGACAGGTGTACGAGCAGTACTTC. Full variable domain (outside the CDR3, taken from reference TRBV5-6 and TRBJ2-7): DAGVTQSPTHLIKTRGQQVTLRCSPKSGHDTVSWYQQALGQGPQFIFQYYEEEERQRGNFPDRFSGHQFPNYSSELNVNALLLGDSALYLCASSFGQVYEQYFGPGTRLTVT.